These 18 T cell receptor beta chains came from one sample sequenced in a study of CD8 T cells in Susac syndrome. After extraction with the RNeasy kit, about 0.45 to 1 ug of the RNA was reverse transcribed using random hexamers. From the immunoSEQ multiplex PCR reads, TCRdb called clonotypes with MiXCR, one entry per CDR3 protein. The sample consists of about 190,000 distinct CDR3 sequences, 95% of them appearing once. Sequenced sample: CD4+ T cells from PBMCs. Receptors originate from a human donor in good health.

The chain couples TRBV7-2 to TRBJ2-5, with D perhaps matching TRBD1 or TRBD2 (6 bases each). The CDR3 spans 15 residues. Germline CDR1 SGHTA, CDR2 FQGNSA. V lost 4 bases and J lost 5, with 17 bases in between. Written as DNA, the CDR3 is TGTGCCAGCAGCTCCCTCGGGGGCAGGTGGGAGACCCAGTACTTC. Encoded protein: CASSSLGGRWETQYF.

This sequence joins TRBV24-1 and TRBJ2-4; 7 bases line up with TRBD1. Trimming cost V 1 base and J 5 bases; bases outside gene matches: 1. The CDR3 contains 14 residues. Germline-derived CDR1 and CDR2 are KGHDR and SFDVKD. CDR3 residues: CATSDFGTENIQYF. Here the CDR3 DNA reads TGTGCCACCAGTGATTTCGGGACAGAAAACATTCAGTACTTC.

The CDR3: CSVGTDTQYF. The CDR3 DNA is TGCAGCGTTGGAACAGATACGCAGTATTTT. This chain uses TRBV29-1 with TRBJ2-3; D is ambiguous. Germline V gene lookup returns CDR1 SQVTM and CDR2 ANQGSEA. The length of the CDR3 is 10 residues. The ends were cut back, 4 bases at V and 3 bases at J, with 2 bases in the middle.

The chain combines TRBV29-1 with TRBJ1-2, with a weak D call TRBD1 (5 bases). The CDR3 sequence is 14 residues long. Germline assignment: CDR1 SQVTM and CDR2 ANQGSEA. V shed 2 bases and J shed 6 bases, with 16 bases lying between them. CDR3 nucleotides: TGCAGCGTTGAATCCGACAGTAATCTTGATGGCTACACCTTC. Amino acids: CSVESDSNLDGYTF.

The chain joins TRBV5-4 to TRBJ1-1; D may be TRBD1 (6 bases). V lost 0 bases and J lost 4, with 7 bases in between. The CDR3 length is 13 residues. Germline V lookup: CDR1 SGHNT, CDR2 YYREEE (reference sequence). The CDR3: CASSLGGRTEAFF. The CDR3 DNA reads as TGTGCCAGCAGCTTGGGGGGGCGCACTGAAGCTTTCTTT.

Only one count was recorded for this clonotype. The chain is built from TRBV20-1 and TRBJ2-7, with TRBD2 as a possible D gene (6 bases). Germline V CDR1 and CDR2: DFQATT, SNEGSKA (reference sequence). The CDR3 contains 13 residues. Between the trimmed V and J ends, which lost 5 bases and 0 bases, there was a span of 11 bases. CDR3 in amino acids: CSARRGRSYEQYV. In DNA, the CDR3 is TGCAGTGCTCGGCGGGGACGCTCCTACGAGCAGTACGTC.

CDR3 bases: TGTGCCAGCAGCTTAGACCCAAATTCAGACGAGCAGTACGTC. The encoded protein is CASSLDPNSDEQYV. J is TRBJ2-7 and V is TRBV7-8; no firm D call. The CDR3 runs 14 residues. From germline, CDR1 is SGHVS and CDR2 FQNEAQ. Trimming took off 1 base at V and 5 bases at J, with 12 bases between the two ends.

V gene TRBV9 combines with J gene TRBJ1-2; D uncertain. Between the trimmed V and J ends, which lost 2 bases and 5 bases, there was a span of 10 bases. The germline gives CDR1 SGDLS, CDR2 YYNGEE. The CDR3 runs to 13 residues. The CDR3 DNA sequence: TGTGCCAGCAGCGTCAGCGGGCTGTATGGCTACACCTTC. It translates to CASSVSGLYGYTF.

This chain uses TRBV29-1 with TRBJ2-3, with D unresolved. Germline CDR1 and CDR2: SQVTM and ANQGSEA. The CDR3 runs to 13 residues. Trimming took 2 bases from V and 4 from J, leaving 10 bases between them. For the CDR3, the DNA is TGCAGCGTTGAACCAGTAGGGTCAGATACGCAGTATTTT. Translation gives CSVEPVGSDTQYF.

This chain links TRBV7-9 with TRBJ2-5; TRBD2 aligns across 10 bases. The CDR3 runs 14 residues. Germline CDR1 SEHNR, CDR2 FQNEAQ (reference sequence). Trimming removed 5 bases from V and 3 bases from J; junction bases left unmatched: 3. CDR3 residues: CASSLGLAEETQYF. Written as DNA, the CDR3 is TGTGCCAGCAGCCTCGGACTAGCGGAAGAGACCCAGTACTTC. Using reference TRBV7-9 and TRBJ2-5 for the parts outside the CDR3, the full variable domain is DTGVSQNPRHKITKRGQNVTFRCDPISEHNRLYWYRQTLGQGPEFLTYFQNEAQLEKSRLLSDRFSAERPKGSFSTLEIQRTEQGDSAMYLCASSLGLAEETQYFGPGTRLLVL.

This chain uses TRBV20-1 with TRBJ2-7; 13 bases match TRBD2. J was trimmed by 4 bases and V by 6 bases; bases with no gene match: 9. CDR1 is DFQATT, CDR2 SNEGSKA, per germline (reference sequence). CDR3 length: 15 residues. CDR3 protein: CSANTGTSGVYEQYF. The CDR3 DNA reads TGCAGTGCAAATACCGGGACTAGCGGGGTTTACGAGCAGTACTTC.

In DNA, the CDR3 is TGTGCCAGCAGCCCTAGCTGGGCCAAAAACATTCAGTACTTC. Amino acids: CASSPSWAKNIQYF. The rearrangement links TRBV11-2 to TRBJ2-4; TRBD2 is a possible D gene (5 bases). V lost 5 bases and J lost 1, with 9 bases in between. This CDR3 is built from 14 residues. Germline values: CDR1 SGHAT, CDR2 FQNNGV.

The J gene is TRBJ2-3, the V gene TRBV29-1, with D possibly matching TRBD1 (6 bases). Germline CDR1 SQVTM, CDR2 ANQGSEA. V shed 7 bases and J shed 1 base, with 18 bases lying between them. The CDR3 runs 15 residues. CDR3 residues: CSASSQGPRTDTQYF. CDR3 coding DNA: TGCAGCGCCTCCTCACAGGGACCTCGCACAGATACGCAGTATTTT.

DNA of the CDR3: TGCAGTGCCGGGGGGGTTAGCACAGATACGCAGTATTTT. It specifies CSAGGVSTDTQYF. This chain links TRBV20-1 with TRBJ2-3; TRBD2 aligns across 8 bases. CDR3 length equals 13 residues. The germline V gene encodes CDR1 DFQATT and CDR2 SNEGSKA (reference sequence). After removal of 6 bases from V and 0 bases from J, the junction contained 2 bases not matched to a gene.

This chain uses TRBV10-2 with TRBJ2-7; D might be TRBD1 or TRBD2, each matching 5 bases. V was clipped by 6 bases and J by 2 bases, with 14 bases between them. The germline V gene encodes CDR1 WSHSY and CDR2 SAAADI. The length of the CDR3 is 14 residues. As DNA, the CDR3 is TGCGCCAGCAGGGGGGAGAACGGAGCCTACGAGCAGTACTTC. Translation gives CASRGENGAYEQYF.

The chain carries TRBV29-1 and TRBJ1-5, with D hard to call. Germline loops: CDR1 SQVTM, CDR2 ANQGSEA. Deletions cut 2 bases from V and 4 bases from J, with 12 bases between. CDR3 length: 14 amino acids. The CDR3 DNA follows: TGCAGCGTTGAACCCGGGTCGGAGAATCAGCCCCAGCATTTT. Its protein is CSVEPGSENQPQHF.

The chain is built from TRBV19 and TRBJ2-1; TRBD2 is a possible D gene (5 bases). Looked up from germline, CDR1 is LNHDA and CDR2 is SQIVND (reference sequence). Trimming took 4 bases from V and 9 from J, leaving 16 bases between them. This CDR3 comprises 14 residues. CDR3 region: CASSTTGSYGEQFF. CDR3 DNA sequence: TGTGCCAGTAGTACCACGGGGTCCTACGGTGAGCAGTTCTTC.

The genes are TRBV29-1 and TRBJ1-1; D is unclear. V lost 6 bases and J 0 bases, leaving 17 bases between the germline ends. Germline V gene lookup returns CDR1 SQVTM and CDR2 ANQGSEA. The CDR3 runs 15 residues. The CDR3 region has the DNA TGCAGCGTCCCATCCGCCAGAAACATGAACACTGAAGCTTTCTTT. This codes for CSVPSARNMNTEAFF.